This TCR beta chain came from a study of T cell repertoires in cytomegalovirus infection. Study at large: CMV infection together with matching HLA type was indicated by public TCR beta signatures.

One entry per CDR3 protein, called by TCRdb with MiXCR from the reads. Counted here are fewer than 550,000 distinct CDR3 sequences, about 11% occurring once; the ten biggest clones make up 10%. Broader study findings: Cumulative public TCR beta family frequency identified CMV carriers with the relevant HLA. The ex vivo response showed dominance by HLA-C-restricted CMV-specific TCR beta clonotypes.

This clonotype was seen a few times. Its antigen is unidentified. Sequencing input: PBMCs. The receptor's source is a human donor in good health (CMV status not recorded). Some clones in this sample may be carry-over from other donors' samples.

The CDR3 DNA is TGTGCCATCGGCGCGGGGGAAGGTGAGACCCAGTACTTC. This gives the protein CAIGAGEGETQYF. The chain has TRBV10-3 and TRBJ2-5; the match to TRBD2 covers 7 bases. Germline assignment: CDR1 ENHRY and CDR2 SYGVKD. Germline trimming cut 8 bases from V and 5 bases from J; bases unmatched to any gene: 8. The CDR3 has 13 amino acids.